This T cell receptor (beta chain) originates from a study of human CD8 memory T cell subsets. CDR1 is MNHNY and CDR2 is SVGAGI in the germline V gene (reference sequence). This CDR3 has 14 residues. Negative magnetic selection enriched total CD8+ T cells. Study observations and caveats: Diversity, per Chao1 estimates, appeared greater in stem-like memory T cells than in precursor exhausted T cells. Although both stem-like subsets shared clonotypes with effector memory cells, the stem-like memory and precursor exhausted T cell repertoires overlapped only minimally with each other.

For this clonotype: Its antigen is unknown.

Libraries of TCR beta chains were produced by 5' RACE (UMI-labeled). As handled by the study authors: Every library of TCR beta sequences contained functional CDR3 beta clonotypes numbering between about 2,900 and 18,000. TCRdb re-called the 5' RACE reads; every CDR3 protein appears as one record, without DNA. The V and J calls here are based on TCRdb, not the publication. The table for this sample gives roughly 11,000 distinct CDR3 sequences. This chain links TRBV6-6 with TRBJ1-1; no DNA is available, so the TRBD1 call from TCRdb remains unchecked. Input material: CD8+ T cells from PBMCs. The receptor was derived from a human donor in good health. The CDR3 here is CASSYEGGRTEAFF.